These 25 T cell receptor beta chains were sequenced from one sample in a study of blood T cell repertoires in COVID-19. Repertoires were generated with immunoSEQ multiplex PCR, while TCRdb's copy carries only in-frame clones and drops some. In the table there are about 130,000 clones, 86% of which are singletons. Input material: peripheral blood. Receptors originate from a woman between 65 and 79 years old with COVID-19, enrolled during active disease.

V gene TRBV2 combines with J gene TRBJ1-2; 10 bases match TRBD1. The CDR3 totals 16 residues. Germline trimming cut 1 base from V and 4 bases from J; bases unmatched to any gene: 6. The germline V gene encodes CDR1 SNHLY and CDR2 FYNNEI. DNA for the CDR3: TGTGCCAGCAGTGAAGAGAGGGACAGGGGTCTCTATGGCTACACCTTC. Protein sequence: CASSEERDRGLYGYTF.

The J gene is TRBJ2-4, the V gene TRBV29-1, with a tentative D call TRBD2 (6 bases). Germline V gene data show CDR1 as SQVTM and CDR2 as ANQGSEA. Trimming took 4 bases from V and 1 from J, leaving 8 bases between them. This CDR3 contains 13 residues. CDR3 residues: CSVADYAKNIQYF. In DNA, the CDR3 is TGCAGCGTTGCGGACTATGCCAAAAACATTCAGTACTTC.

This chain joins TRBV23-1 and TRBJ1-1, with 7 bases aligning to TRBD1. TRBV23-1 qualifies as an ORF whose function is uncertain. Losses at the gene ends were 8 bases for V and 0 bases for J; bases not matched to a gene: 9. CDR3 length equals 15 residues. CDR3 nucleotide sequence: TGCGCCAGCGCCTGGAGGGGGCGGGTGAACACTGAAGCTTTCTTT. Residues: CASAWRGRVNTEAFF.

This clone has just one count. V usage is TRBV6-5 and J usage is TRBJ1-1; the D gene is possibly TRBD1 (6 bases). The CDR3 contains 15 residues. Between the trimmed V and J ends, which lost 0 bases and 11 bases, there was a span of 19 bases. Germline V gives CDR1 MNHEY, CDR2 SVGAGI. The DNA for the CDR3 is TGTGCCAGCAGTTACTCGACCCTAATTAGAACAGGGGCTTTCTTT. This codes for CASSYSTLIRTGAFF.

This chain uses TRBV28 with TRBJ2-3, with no clear D. The CDR3 runs to 15 residues. Trimming cost V 6 bases and J 3 bases, with 16 bases left between them. Per the germline V gene, CDR1 is MDHEN and CDR2 is SYDVKM. The CDR3 DNA reads TGTGCCAGCAGCCGAAGGATTGCTAGAACAGATACGCAGTATTTT. It codes for CASSRRIARTDTQYF. Full variable domain (missing parts from reference TRBV28 and TRBJ2-3): DVKVTQSSRYLVKRTGEKVFLECVQDMDHENMFWYRQDPGLGLRLIYFSYDVKMKEKGDIPEGYSVSREKKERFSLILESASTNQTSMYLCASSRRIARTDTQYFGPGTRLTVL.

The chain has TRBV2 and TRBJ2-3, with 12 positions matching TRBD2. Germline trimming cut 5 bases from V and 3 bases from J; bases unmatched to any gene: 9. Germline assignment: CDR1 SNHLY and CDR2 FYNNEI. This CDR3 spans 17 amino acids. This chain's CDR3 is CASSFDPSGGATDTQYF. In nucleotides, the CDR3 is TGTGCCAGCAGTTTTGACCCTAGCGGGGGGGCAACAGATACGCAGTATTTT.

The genes are TRBV16 and TRBJ1-1, with D hard to call. The CDR3 loop spans 13 amino acids. Trimming removed 2 bases from V and 0 bases from J, with 4 bases in between. Germline V gene lookup returns CDR1 KGHSY and CDR2 FQNENV. CDR3: CASSQDMNTEAFF. CDR3 bases: TGTGCCAGCAGCCAAGACATGAACACTGAAGCTTTCTTT.

The CDR3 protein is CASSEERRGYTF. CDR3 in DNA: TGTGCCAGCAGTGAAGAACGGCGGGGCTACACCTTC. The rearrangement links TRBV6-1 to TRBJ1-2; D gene uncertain. The CDR3 consists of 12 residues. V was trimmed by 1 base and J by 8 bases, leaving 8 bases between them. Per the germline V gene, CDR1 is MNHNS and CDR2 is SASEGT.

The rearrangement joins TRBV6-5 to TRBJ2-7; D possibly corresponds to TRBD2 (5 bases). Trimming took off 0 bases at V and 7 bases at J, with 13 bases between the two ends. Per germline, CDR1 MNHEY and CDR2 SVGAGI. The length of the CDR3 is 14 residues. CDR3 in amino acids: CASSYSISRGEQYF. The CDR3 DNA reads as TGTGCCAGCAGTTACTCGATCTCCCGAGGGGAGCAGTACTTC.

This chain joins TRBV5-1 and TRBJ2-5; TRBD1 matches at 10 bases. The CDR3 contains 14 residues. V lost 0 bases to trimming and J lost 5 bases; unmatched junction nucleotides: 1. The V gene's germline CDR1 is SGHRS and CDR2 YFSETQ. The CDR3, as DNA: TGCGCCAGCAGCTTGGGACAGGGGGCTGAGACCCAGTACTTC. This gives the protein CASSLGQGAETQYF.

The V gene is TRBV28, the J gene TRBJ2-5; 10 nucleotides align to TRBD2. Germline CDR1 and CDR2: MDHEN and SYDVKM. The CDR3 contains 16 residues. J lost 2 bases, V lost 9 bases, and 12 bases had no gene match. In DNA form, the CDR3 reads TGTGCCAGTTGGGGGGGACTAGCGAATTGGCAAGAGACCCAGTACTTC. Translated: CASWGGLANWQETQYF.

This rearrangement joins TRBV6-5 to TRBJ1-1; D might be TRBD1 (5 bases). Between the trimmed V and J ends, which lost 8 bases and 8 bases, there was a span of 12 bases. The CDR3 is 11 amino acids. The germline gives CDR1 MNHEY, CDR2 SVGAGI. This CDR3 is CASPSRVEAFF. The CDR3 nucleotides are TGTGCCAGCCCGTCCAGGGTGGAAGCTTTCTTT.

V is TRBV28 and J is TRBJ2-1, with D maybe TRBD1 (5 bases). The CDR3 runs 14 residues. Looked up from germline, CDR1 is MDHEN and CDR2 is SYDVKM. Deletions cut 6 bases from V and 3 bases from J, with 12 bases between. CDR3 residues: CASSPNQGYNEQFF. DNA of the CDR3: TGTGCCAGCAGCCCAAACCAGGGCTACAATGAGCAGTTCTTC.

V gene TRBV5-1 combines with J gene TRBJ2-7, with 12 nucleotides matching TRBD1. The germline gives CDR1 SGHRS, CDR2 YFSETQ. V gave up 2 bases and J gave up 7 bases; unmatched junction bases: 7. CDR3 length: 15 residues. CDR3 region: CASSFGDRGLGEQYF. The DNA of the CDR3 is TGCGCCAGCAGCTTTGGGGACAGGGGGCTGGGGGAGCAGTACTTC. Combining the CDR3 with reference TRBV5-1 and TRBJ2-7 gives the whole variable domain KAGVTQTPRYLIKTRGQQVTLSCSPISGHRSVSWYQQTPGQGLQFLFEYFSETQRNKGNFPGRFSGRQFSNSRSEMNVSTLELGDSALYLCASSFGDRGLGEQYFGPGTRLTVT.

V usage is TRBV19 and J usage is TRBJ2-2; tentative D call: TRBD1 (5 bases). Germline CDR1 LNHDA, CDR2 SQIVND (reference sequence). Trimming shortened V by 7 bases and J by 1 base, and 10 bases separated the two germline ends. CDR3 length: 14 residues. In nucleotides, the CDR3 is TGTGCCAGTACCTCAGGGTGGAACACCGGGGAGCTGTTTTTT. Protein sequence: CASTSGWNTGELFF.

This chain joins TRBV18 and TRBJ1-6; D gene unclear. Deletions cut 5 bases from V and 8 bases from J, with 10 bases between. CDR1 is KGHSH and CDR2 is LQKENI in the germline V gene. This CDR3 comprises 13 residues. The CDR3 reads CASSSAYDSPLHF. The DNA for the CDR3 is TGTGCCAGCTCATCCGCCTACGATTCACCCCTCCACTTT. Variable domain in full (rest from reference TRBV18 and TRBJ1-6): NAGVMQNPRHLVRRRGQEARLRCSPMKGHSHVYWYRQLPEEGLKFMVYLQKENIIDESGMPKERFSAEFPKEGPSILRIQQVVRGDSAAYFCASSSAYDSPLHFGNGTRLTVT.

The genes are TRBV19 and TRBJ1-2; 7 nucleotides align to TRBD1. In germline, CDR1 is LNHDA, CDR2 SQIVND (reference sequence). Losses at the gene ends were 4 bases for V and 4 bases for J; bases not matched to a gene: 6. The CDR3 has 14 residues. This CDR3 is CASSTGTVRYGYTF. In DNA, the CDR3 is TGTGCCAGTAGTACCGGGACAGTGCGCTATGGCTACACCTTC.

The chain recombines TRBV5-6 with TRBJ1-4; 9 bases are a match to TRBD1. The trim removed 1 base at V and 5 bases at J, leaving 3 bases unmatched. CDR3 length: 15 residues. The germline CDR1 and CDR2 sequences are SGHDT and YYEEEE. The CDR3 spells CASSLRTGVNEKLFF. The CDR3 DNA reads as TGTGCCAGCAGCTTGCGGACAGGGGTCAATGAAAAACTGTTTTTT.

This chain joins TRBV29-1 and TRBJ2-3, with TRBD2 matching 10 bases. V shed 3 bases, J shed 4 bases, and the junction held 4 bases outside the gene matches. This CDR3 region has 14 residues. Germline assignment: CDR1 SQVTM and CDR2 ANQGSEA. This chain's CDR3 is CSVDLGLAADTQYF. The CDR3 DNA is TGCAGCGTTGATTTAGGACTAGCGGCAGATACGCAGTATTTT.

The J gene is TRBJ1-2, the V gene TRBV12-3 or TRBV12-4, with D unclear. There are 11 residues in the CDR3. The ends were cut back, 5 bases at V and 8 bases at J, with 9 bases in the middle. The CDR3 region has the DNA TGTGCCAGCAGTATTTCGCGAGGCTACACCTTC. Amino acid sequence: CASSISRGYTF.

This chain links TRBV2 with TRBJ2-2; TRBD2 matches 8 bases. CDR3 size: 13 residues. CDR1 SNHLY and CDR2 FYNNEI come from the germline V gene. Trimming cost V 6 bases and J 5 bases; bases outside gene matches: 2. The CDR3 here is CASRAGGTGELFF. The CDR3 DNA is TGTGCCAGCAGGGCGGGGGGAACCGGGGAGCTGTTTTTT.

The rearrangement uses TRBV5-1 and TRBJ1-1, with D possibly TRBD1 on 6 matching bases. V was trimmed by 3 bases and J by 0 bases, leaving 9 bases between them. The CDR3 sequence is 14 residues long. The V gene's germline CDR1 is SGHRS and CDR2 YFSETQ. CDR3 amino acids: CASSYREMNTEAFF. DNA of the CDR3: TGCGCCAGCAGCTACAGGGAAATGAACACTGAAGCTTTCTTT.

The rearrangement uses TRBV5-5 and TRBJ1-3, with D possibly matching TRBD1 (6 bases). CDR3 size: 16 residues. Trimming took 0 bases from V and 2 from J, leaving 12 bases between them. Germline CDR1 and CDR2: SGHKS and YYEKEE (reference sequence). This chain's CDR3 is CASSLASGATGNTIYF. CDR3 coding DNA: TGTGCCAGCAGCTTGGCCTCAGGGGCGACTGGAAACACCATATATTTT.

J is TRBJ1-5 and V is TRBV28, with unresolved D. The CDR3 runs 12 residues. CDR1 is MDHEN and CDR2 is SYDVKM in the germline V gene. V was trimmed by 7 bases and J by 9 bases, leaving 13 bases between them. This CDR3 is CASKDMAGPQHF. The CDR3 coding sequence is TGTGCCAGCAAAGACATGGCCGGGCCCCAGCATTTT.

The V and J genes are TRBV6-5 and TRBJ2-1, with 11 bases that match TRBD1. This CDR3 is built from 15 residues. V lost 0 bases, J lost 8 bases, and 3 bases stayed unmatched. In germline, CDR1 is MNHEY, CDR2 SVGAGI. In DNA form, the CDR3 reads TGTGCCAGCAGTTACTCCCGGACAGGGGGCTATGAGCAGTTCTTC. It codes for CASSYSRTGGYEQFF.